The T cell receptor beta chain described here comes from a study of cytomegalovirus exposure and HLA in healthy donors. Findings and limits, study-wide: A few of the chains that were CMV-associated were confirmed in vitro to be specific for CMV antigens. Differences between HLA loci emerged in a later analysis of TCR association rates, with DRB1 most and HLA-C fewest. A later analysis linked a missense variant in DCLRE1C to the trimming of TCR beta V and J genes.

Germline CDR1 is SGHTA and CDR2 is FQGNSA. The trim removed 4 bases at V and 5 bases at J, leaving 6 bases unmatched. The CDR3 extends over 16 amino acids. Primers for the PCR totalled 60 Vbeta and 13 Jbeta. Original analysis: A later analysis counted about 80 million unique TCR beta chains, around 10 million shared. Sequencing used immunoSEQ multiplex PCR; TCRdb keeps in-frame clones, though not all of them. V, J and clone size derive from that table, while D and trimming were established from the DNA sequence. The repertoire has around 100,000 clones, 10% of them found once; the top ten carry under 6.5%. On this clone: Antigen specificity is unknown.

This rearrangement joins TRBV7-2 to TRBJ2-3; TRBD2 matches at 13 bases. The source material was PBMCs. This clonotype was obtained from a man between 35 and 55 years old in good health and CMV-seropositive. The CDR3 DNA is TGTGCCAGCAGCTCTGGACTAGCGGGAGCGGTAGATACGCAGTATTTT. It translates to CASSSGLAGAVDTQYF.